This T cell receptor beta chain stems from a study of T cell responses to AZD1222 COVID-19 vaccine. General observations from the study: Two AZD1222 administrations were followed by greater Spike-specific TCR breadth and depth. Repertoires were collected only later (after the peak T cell response had occurred).

This clone was seen more than once but under ten times. No antigen is known for it. Germline lookup yields CDR1 SGHRS and CDR2 YFSETQ. V lost 0 bases and J lost 6, with 10 bases in between. CDR3 length: 14 amino acids. TCRdb keeps only in-frame clones here, not all; method: immunoSEQ multiplex PCR. The table has over 110,000 clones, less than 95% seen once; the top ten hold roughly 3.1%. V gene TRBV5-1 combines with J gene TRBJ2-1, with TRBD2 as a possible D gene (5 bases). Specimen: peripheral blood, collected on day 0 of AZD1222 vaccination. This TCR was sampled from an adult in good health. CDR3 DNA: TGCGCCAGCAGCTTGGATCCTAGCAGCAATGAGCAGTTCTTC. Encoded protein: CASSLDPSSNEQFF. Looking up the rest from reference TRBV5-1 and TRBJ2-1 gives the full variable domain: KAGVTQTPRYLIKTRGQQVTLSCSPISGHRSVSWYQQTPGQGLQFLFEYFSETQRNKGNFPGRFSGRQFSNSRSEMNVSTLELGDSALYLCASSLDPSSNEQFFGPGTRLTVL.